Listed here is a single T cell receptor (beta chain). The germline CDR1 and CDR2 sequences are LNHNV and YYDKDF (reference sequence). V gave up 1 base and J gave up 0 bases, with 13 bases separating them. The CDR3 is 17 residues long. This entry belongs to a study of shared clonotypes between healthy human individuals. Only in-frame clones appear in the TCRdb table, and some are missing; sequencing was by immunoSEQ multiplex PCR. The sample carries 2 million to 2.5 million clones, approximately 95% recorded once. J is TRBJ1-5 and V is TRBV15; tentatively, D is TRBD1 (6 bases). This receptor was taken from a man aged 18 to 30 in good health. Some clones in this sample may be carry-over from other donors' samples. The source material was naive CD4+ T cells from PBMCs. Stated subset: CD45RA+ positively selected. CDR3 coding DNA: TGTGCCACCAGCAGAGGAGGGGGGGCTTATAGCAATCAGCCCCAGCATTTT. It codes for CATSRGGGAYSNQPQHF.